A selection of T cell receptor beta chains follows, all from one sample in a study of beta chain features in type 1 diabetes. The data were produced by immunoSEQ multiplex PCR, yet TCRdb's version contains in-frame clones alone and is incomplete. This table has some 270,000 clones, 13% to 15% appearing once. Sequencing was carried out using naive CD4+ T cells from blood. These receptors were obtained from a woman aged 40 to 55 in good health. CDR3s include the opening cysteine and the closing phenylalanine or tryptophan. A D gene is named only where the DNA matches it firmly. Only some rows state a clone size, as once, few, many or a class for expanded clones.

D gene: TRBD2
V gene: TRBV7-9
J gene: TRBJ2-3
clone size: few
CDR3 protein: CASSRLAGGSTDTQYF
CDR3 DNA: TGTGCCAGCAGTCGACTAGCGGGGGGGAGCACAGATACGCAGTATTTT

D gene: -
V gene: TRBV7-9
J gene: TRBJ1-5
clone size: -
CDR3 protein: CASSLVVGGTNQPQHF
CDR3 DNA: TGTGCCAGCAGCTTAGTAGTCGGGGGTACCAATCAGCCCCAGCATTTT

D gene: -
V gene: TRBV18
J gene: TRBJ1-5
clone size: -
CDR3 protein: CASSPREASNQPQHF
CDR3 DNA: TGTGCCAGCTCACCCCGGGAGGCTAGCAATCAGCCCCAGCATTTT

D gene: TRBD1
V gene: TRBV10-3
J gene: TRBJ1-1
clone size: few
CDR3 protein: CAISWDRVNTEAFF
CDR3 DNA: TGTGCCATCAGCTGGGACAGGGTGAACACTGAAGCTTTCTTT

D gene: TRBD2
V gene: TRBV13
J gene: TRBJ2-3
clone size: few
CDR3 protein: CASSFSRLAGGPGGDTQYF
CDR3 DNA: TGTGCCAGCAGCTTCTCTAGACTAGCGGGGGGCCCAGGAGGAGATACGCAGTATTTT

D gene: TRBD1
V gene: TRBV5-4
J gene: TRBJ2-3
clone size: -
CDR3 protein: CASSLLGTVLGDTQYF
CDR3 DNA: TGTGCCAGCAGCTTGTTGGGGACAGTACTAGGAGATACGCAGTATTTT

D gene: TRBD2
V gene: TRBV2
J gene: TRBJ2-3
clone size: -
CDR3 protein: CASSAGASGGTDTQYF
CDR3 DNA: TGTGCCAGCAGCGCCGGGGCTAGCGGTGGCACAGATACGCAGTATTTT

D gene: -
V gene: TRBV5-1
J gene: TRBJ1-4
clone size: -
CDR3 protein: CASSPLSVTNEKLFF
CDR3 DNA: TGCGCCAGCAGCCCATTGTCGGTAACTAATGAAAAACTGTTTTTT

D gene: TRBD1
V gene: TRBV5-6
J gene: TRBJ2-3
clone size: few
CDR3 protein: CASRVRTGSTDTQYF
CDR3 DNA: TGTGCCAGCAGGGTAAGGACAGGGAGCACAGATACGCAGTATTTT

D gene: -
V gene: TRBV7-8
J gene: TRBJ2-4
clone size: -
CDR3 protein: CASSHQRVLAKNIQYF
CDR3 DNA: TGTGCCAGCAGCCACCAGAGGGTACTAGCCAAAAACATTCAGTACTTC

D gene: -
V gene: TRBV10-2
J gene: TRBJ1-1
clone size: -
CDR3 protein: CASSHGAVEAFF
CDR3 DNA: TGCGCCAGCAGCCACGGTGCGGTTGAAGCTTTCTTT

D gene: -
V gene: TRBV4-1
J gene: TRBJ2-1
clone size: few
CDR3 protein: CASKPGDTYNEQFF
CDR3 DNA: TGCGCCAGCAAACCGGGAGATACCTACAATGAGCAGTTCTTC

D gene: TRBD1
V gene: TRBV6-5
J gene: TRBJ2-7
clone size: -
CDR3 protein: CASSLQTGGEQYF
CDR3 DNA: TGTGCCAGCAGCCTACAGACAGGGGGCGAGCAGTACTTC

D gene: TRBD1
V gene: TRBV29-1
J gene: TRBJ2-7
clone size: -
CDR3 protein: CSVKDRVLSYEQYF
CDR3 DNA: TGCAGCGTTAAGGACAGGGTGCTCTCCTACGAGCAGTACTTC

D gene: -
V gene: TRBV7-9
J gene: TRBJ1-2
clone size: -
CDR3 protein: CASSRDTDGYTF
CDR3 DNA: TGTGCCAGCAGCCGGGACACTGATGGCTACACCTTC

D gene: -
V gene: TRBV6-6
J gene: TRBJ1-5
clone size: few
CDR3 protein: CASREGTQPQHF
CDR3 DNA: TGTGCCAGCAGGGAGGGGACCCAGCCCCAGCATTTT

D gene: -
V gene: TRBV18
J gene: TRBJ1-2
clone size: few
CDR3 protein: CASSQTAYYGYTF
CDR3 DNA: TGTGCCAGCTCACAGACAGCCTACTATGGCTACACCTTC